The 18 T cell receptor beta chains presented below share a single source sample, sequenced in a study of cytomegalovirus exposure and HLA in healthy donors. Some clones are missing from TCRdb's copy, which holds only in-frame ones; the method was immunoSEQ multiplex PCR. The sample holds 55,000 to 65,000 clones, about nine tenths seen once. Sequencing was done on a sample of PBMCs. These receptors came from a man aged 18 to 35 in good health and CMV-seronegative.

The V gene is TRBV27, the J gene TRBJ2-7; 8 bases line up with TRBD1. Germline lookup yields CDR1 MNHEY and CDR2 SMNVEV (reference sequence). V was pared by 6 bases and J by 6 bases, with 7 bases of the junction left unmatched. The CDR3 is made up of 13 amino acids. CDR3 nucleotides: TGTGCCAGCAGAGGGACAGGAAAGAGCGAGCAGTACTTC. Protein sequence: CASRGTGKSEQYF.

The CDR3 spells CASSPGVLTGLTEAFF. The CDR3 region has the DNA TGTGCCAGCAGCCCAGGGGTCCTGACTGGACTCACTGAAGCTTTCTTT. The rearrangement uses TRBV5-5 and TRBJ1-1, with a weak D call TRBD1 (6 bases). V shed 4 bases and J shed 4 bases, with 20 bases lying between them. Looked up from germline, CDR1 is SGHKS and CDR2 is YYEKEE (reference sequence). CDR3 length: 16 residues.

The V and J genes are TRBV4-1 and TRBJ2-5; 8 bases are a match to TRBD2. Trimming at V came to 6 bases and at J to 2 bases, leaving 11 bases not matched to a gene. CDR3 length: 16 amino acids. Germline CDR1 reads MGHRA; CDR2 reads YSYEKL. The CDR3 protein is CASRPRITSGQETQYF. In nucleotides, the CDR3 is TGCGCCAGCAGGCCAAGAATCACTAGCGGTCAAGAGACCCAGTACTTC.

The J gene is TRBJ2-1, the V gene TRBV19; TRBD2 aligns across 9 bases. Trimming removed 7 bases from V and 7 bases from J; junction bases left unmatched: 11. Per the germline V gene, CDR1 is LNHDA and CDR2 is SQIVND (reference sequence). The CDR3 contains 15 residues. The DNA of the CDR3 is TGTGCCAGTAAAGGCGCTAGCGGGAATTTAAATGAGCAGTTCTTC. It specifies CASKGASGNLNEQFF.

This chain joins TRBV30 and TRBJ1-1; TRBD1 is a possible D gene (5 bases). Trimming cost V 0 bases and J 4 bases, with 15 bases left between them. The CDR3 consists of 15 residues. From germline, CDR1 is GTSNPN and CDR2 SVGIG (reference sequence). The DNA for the CDR3 is TGTGCCTGGAGTGTACGTTTAGGGGTGTTCACTGAAGCTTTCTTT. Its protein is CAWSVRLGVFTEAFF. Complete variable domain (other parts from reference TRBV30 and TRBJ1-1): SQTIHQWPATLVQPVGSPLSLECTVEGTSNPNLYWYRQAAGRGLQLLFYSVGIGQISSEVPQNLSASRPQDRQFILSSKKLLLSDSGFYLCAWSVRLGVFTEAFFGQGTRLTVV.

This clone was seen a handful of times. This sequence joins TRBV30 and TRBJ2-7; D is unresolved. Germline CDR1 and CDR2: GTSNPN and SVGIG (reference sequence). Trimming took 5 bases from V and 4 from J, leaving 18 bases between them. The CDR3 runs 14 residues. CDR3: CAWARLTPGYEQYF. CDR3 bases: TGTGCCTGGGCCAGACTTACCCCTGGGTACGAGCAGTACTTC.

The rearrangement links TRBV30 to TRBJ2-3, with 9 nucleotides matching TRBD1. Germline loops: CDR1 GTSNPN, CDR2 SVGIG (reference sequence). Trimming removed 2 bases from V and 1 base from J; junction bases left unmatched: 4. The CDR3 totals 15 residues. The CDR3 DNA follows: TGTGCCTGGAGTCGGGACAGGGCCGGCACAGATACGCAGTATTTT. Translating it yields CAWSRDRAGTDTQYF.

The rearrangement links TRBV7-6 to TRBJ2-6; D is uncertain. This CDR3 comprises 13 residues. V shed 1 base and J shed 5 bases, with 3 bases lying between them. CDR1 is SGHVS and CDR2 is FNYEAQ in the germline V gene. The CDR3 protein is CASSLDRANVLTF. CDR3 sequence (DNA): TGTGCCAGCAGCTTAGACAGGGCCAACGTCCTGACTTTC. Together with reference TRBV7-6 and TRBJ2-6, the CDR3 gives the full variable domain: GAGVSQSPRYKVTKRGQDVALRCDPISGHVSLYWYRQALGQGPEFLTYFNYEAQQDKSGLPNDRFSAERPEGSISTLTIQRTEQRDSAMYRCASSLDRANVLTFGAGSRLTVL.

The gene calls are TRBV28 and TRBJ2-7, with TRBD1 matching 12 bases. Trimming took 4 bases from V and 7 from J; bases not matched to a gene: 11. This CDR3 comprises 16 residues. Germline V CDR1 and CDR2: MDHEN, SYDVKM. The CDR3 is CASSSLGQGASDEQYF. CDR3 DNA: TGTGCCAGCAGTTCGCTGGGACAGGGGGCTTCGGATGAGCAGTACTTC.

The J gene is TRBJ1-1, the V gene TRBV27; TRBD1 matches at 8 bases. The CDR3 covers 15 residues. V lost 6 bases to trimming and J lost 2 bases; unmatched junction nucleotides: 8. Germline V gene lookup returns CDR1 MNHEY and CDR2 SMNVEV (reference sequence). The CDR3 nucleotides read TGTGCCAGCAGACTCCTTGGACAGGGCAACACTGAAGCTTTCTTT. Protein sequence: CASRLLGQGNTEAFF.

The V and J genes are TRBV2 and TRBJ2-2; the match to TRBD1 covers 10 bases. The germline V gene has CDR1 SNHLY and CDR2 FYNNEI. The CDR3 runs to 15 residues. Trimming cost V 4 bases and J 4 bases; bases outside gene matches: 3. The CDR3 region is CASSGTGGSTGELFF. CDR3 nucleotides: TGTGCCAGCAGTGGGACAGGGGGTTCCACCGGGGAGCTGTTTTTT. The full variable domain, completed using reference TRBV2 and TRBJ2-2, is EPEVTQTPSHQVTQMGQEVILRCVPISNHLYFYWYRQILGQKVEFLVSFYNNEISEKSEIFDDQFSVERPDGSNFTLKIRSTKLEDSAMYFCASSGTGGSTGELFFGEGSRLTVL.

The chain has TRBV9 and TRBJ2-3; D call uncertain. CDR1 is SGDLS and CDR2 is YYNGEE in the germline V gene. CDR3 size: 13 residues. Trimming removed 1 base at V and 0 bases at J, with 3 bases between. CDR3 sequence reads: CASSVPSTDTQYF. The CDR3 nucleotides are TGTGCCAGCAGCGTACCTAGCACAGATACGCAGTATTTT. The full variable domain, with the rest looked up from reference TRBV9 and TRBJ2-3, is DSGVTQTPKHLITATGQRVTLRCSPRSGDLSVYWYQQSLDQGLQFLIQYYNGEERAKGNILERFSAQQFPDLHSELNLSSLELGDSALYFCASSVPSTDTQYFGPGTRLTVL.

CDR3 loop: CASRPGATNEKLFF. CDR3 in DNA: TGCGCCAGCCGACCCGGGGCAACTAATGAAAAACTGTTTTTT. This chain links TRBV4-1 with TRBJ1-4, with D unresolved. V was clipped by 8 bases and J by 0 bases, with 10 bases between them. The CDR3 loop spans 14 amino acids. The germline V gene has CDR1 MGHRA and CDR2 YSYEKL.

The chain combines TRBV12-2 with TRBJ2-4; TRBD1 was called by the table and not checked on the DNA. TRBV12-2 is a recognized pseudogene. The CDR3 runs 15 residues. The CDR3 sequence: CASRLGRGAKNIQYF. The CDR3 nucleotides are TGTGCAAGTCGCTTAGGTAGGGGGGCCAAAAACATTCAGTACTTC.

This chain joins TRBV6-1 and TRBJ1-4, with D possibly being TRBD1 (6 bases). Germline assignment: CDR1 MNHNS and CDR2 SASEGT. This CDR3 is built from 15 residues. Trimming pared 9 bases from V and 0 bases from J, leaving 14 bases between. The CDR3 spells CASSYRTATNEKLFF. CDR3 bases: TGTGCCAGTTCCTACAGGACAGCAACTAATGAAAAACTGTTTTTT.

The chain joins TRBV10-3 to TRBJ1-3, with 7 bases lining up with TRBD1. CDR1 and CDR2 (germline): ENHRY, SYGVKD. The CDR3 covers 16 residues. Germline trimming cut 5 bases from V and 0 bases from J; bases unmatched to any gene: 7. The CDR3 protein is CAISPRDSASGNTIYF. CDR3 nucleotide sequence: TGTGCCATCAGTCCGCGGGACAGCGCCTCTGGAAACACCATATATTTT.

The rearrangement links TRBV5-6 to TRBJ1-4; no reliable D call. V lost 1 base, J lost 4 bases, and 5 bases lay in between. The V gene's germline CDR1 is SGHDT and CDR2 YYEEEE. This CDR3 is built from 13 residues. The CDR3 region has the DNA TGTGCCAGCAGCTTGTCCGGTAATGAAAAACTGTTTTTT. This encodes CASSLSGNEKLFF.

The chain carries TRBV18 and TRBJ1-1; 9 nucleotides agree with TRBD1. CDR1 is KGHSH, CDR2 LQKENI, per germline. The CDR3 has 15 residues. V lost 4 bases and J lost 4; bases outside the gene matches: 7. CDR3 in amino acids: CASSLLDRGGTEAFF. The CDR3 DNA reads TGTGCCAGCTCACTACTGGACAGGGGAGGCACTGAAGCTTTCTTT. Variable domain in full (rest from reference TRBV18 and TRBJ1-1): NAGVMQNPRHLVRRRGQEARLRCSPMKGHSHVYWYRQLPEEGLKFMVYLQKENIIDESGMPKERFSAEFPKEGPSILRIQQVVRGDSAAYFCASSLLDRGGTEAFFGQGTRLTVV.